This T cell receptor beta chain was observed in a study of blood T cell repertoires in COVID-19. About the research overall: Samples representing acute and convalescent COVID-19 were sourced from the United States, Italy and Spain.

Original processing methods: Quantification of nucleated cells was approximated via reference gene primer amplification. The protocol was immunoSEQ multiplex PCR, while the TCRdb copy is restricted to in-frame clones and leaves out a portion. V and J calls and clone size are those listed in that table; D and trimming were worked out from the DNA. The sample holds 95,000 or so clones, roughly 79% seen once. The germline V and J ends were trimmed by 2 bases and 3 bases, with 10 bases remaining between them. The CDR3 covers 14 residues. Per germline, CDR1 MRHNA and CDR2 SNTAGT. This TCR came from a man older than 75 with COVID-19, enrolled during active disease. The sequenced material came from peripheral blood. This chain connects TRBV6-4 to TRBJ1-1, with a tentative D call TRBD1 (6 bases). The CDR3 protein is CASSDITGYTEAFF. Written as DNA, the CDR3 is TGTGCCAGCAGTGACATCACAGGGTACACTGAAGCTTTCTTT.